Described below is a single TCR beta chain sequence and its context. These data come from a study of blood T cell repertoires in COVID-19. Sequencing was performed with immunoSEQ multiplex PCR; in TCRdb, only in-frame clones are kept and a portion is missing. The sample gives about 150,000 clones, around 84% of which show up once; about 5% is in the top ten. V lost 6 bases and J lost 7, with 28 bases in between. Germline V gives CDR1 LNHDA, CDR2 SQIVND (reference sequence). This CDR3 spans 17 amino acids. The sequence was collected from a woman aged 50 to 65 with acute or convalescent COVID-19. Sequenced: peripheral blood. The chain combines TRBV19 with TRBJ2-7; D might be TRBD1 (6 bases). CDR3 DNA sequence: TGTGCCAGTAGCCCCTCAGTGGACAGCCCTGTGAGACAAGAGCAGTACTTC. It specifies CASSPSVDSPVRQEQYF.